Presented here are 21 T cell receptor beta chains from one specimen sequenced in a study of identical twins. In TCRdb, the 5' RACE reads were re-called with MiXCR into one record per CDR3 protein. The profile shows just over 500,000 distinct CDR3 sequences, approximately 22% of them singletons. These data were also filed under a second study, of T cells expressing NK-cell markers.

The sequencing input was CD4+ T cells sorted from blood. Receptors originate from a woman between 18 and 29 years old in good health.

The chain joins TRBV5-5 to TRBJ2-3; 8 positions agree with TRBD1. The CDR3 is 14 residues long. V was clipped by 4 bases and J by 2 bases; unmatched bases: 3. Germline values: CDR1 SGHKS, CDR2 YYEKEE (reference sequence). The CDR3 sequence: CASSRDRTTDTQYF. CDR3 sequence (DNA): TGTGCCAGCAGCCGGGACAGGACCACAGATACGCAGTATTTT. Full variable domain (rest looked up from reference TRBV5-5 and TRBJ2-3): DAGVTQSPTHLIKTRGQQVTLRCSPISGHKSVSWYQQVLGQGPQFIFQYYEKEERGRGNFPDRFSARQFPNYSSELNVNALLLGDSALYLCASSRDRTTDTQYFGPGTRLTVL.

This clonotype was picked up a small number of times. J is TRBJ2-7 and V is TRBV5-1; D gene unclear. The CDR3 is 14 residues long. Looked up from germline, CDR1 is SGHRS and CDR2 is YFSETQ. The V and J ends lost 1 base and 6 bases respectively, with 14 bases between them. CDR3 DNA: TGCGCCAGCAGCTTGCGCACTGGTCCGTCCGAGCAGTACTTC. Amino acids: CASSLRTGPSEQYF.

In this sample, this clonotype turned up a few times. The rearrangement links TRBV2 to TRBJ1-1, with TRBD1 as a possible D gene (5 bases). CDR3 size: 13 residues. Germline V lookup: CDR1 SNHLY, CDR2 FYNNEI. The V gene lost 10 bases and the J gene lost 3 bases, with 15 bases spanning the gap. The CDR3 protein is CAIPVGEHTEAFF. Here the CDR3 DNA reads TGTGCCATCCCAGTGGGGGAGCACACTGAAGCTTTCTTT.

This clonotype has a handful of counts. The genes are TRBV10-3 and TRBJ2-1; D ambiguous. This CDR3 is built from 11 residues. Germline assignment: CDR1 ENHRY and CDR2 SYGVKD. V shed 10 bases and J shed 6 bases, with 10 bases lying between them. The chain's CDR3 is CATGSSNEQFF. In DNA, the CDR3 is TGTGCCACTGGATCGAGCAATGAGCAGTTCTTC.

This clonotype was detected a few times. The J gene is TRBJ2-1, the V gene TRBV2, with D tentatively TRBD2 (6 bases). The CDR3 covers 15 residues. The germline V and J ends were trimmed by 4 bases and 10 bases, with 20 bases remaining between them. Germline CDR1 and CDR2: SNHLY and FYNNEI. CDR3 in DNA: TGTGCCAGCAGTGCCGACGGGAGCCAAGGATGGGAGCAGTTCTTC. Translation gives CASSADGSQGWEQFF.

V gene TRBV7-7 combines with J gene TRBJ1-1; D is unresolved. Germline loops: CDR1 SSHAT, CDR2 FNYEAQ (reference sequence). Trimming left V 4 bases short and J 1 base short, with 7 bases between. The CDR3 consists of 13 residues. CDR3 nucleotide sequence: TGTGCCAGCAGCTATACAGAGAACACTGAAGCTTTCTTT. Its translation is CASSYTENTEAFF.

Only a few counts were recorded for this clonotype. V gene TRBV29-1 combines with J gene TRBJ1-1; no firm D call. Trimming took off 1 base at V and 0 bases at J, with 6 bases between the two ends. Germline V gives CDR1 SQVTM, CDR2 ANQGSEA. The CDR3 covers 13 residues. This chain's CDR3 is CSVEVKVNTEAFF. The CDR3 DNA reads TGCAGCGTTGAAGTTAAGGTGAACACTGAAGCTTTCTTT.

The chain joins TRBV29-1 to TRBJ2-3; 9 bases align to TRBD2. Germline CDR1 reads SQVTM; CDR2 reads ANQGSEA. The CDR3 contains 15 residues. J gave up 2 bases and V 1 base, and 4 bases lay outside the gene matches. The CDR3: CSVEGLAGVTDTQYF. For the CDR3, the DNA is TGCAGCGTTGAAGGGTTAGCGGGAGTCACAGATACGCAGTATTTT.

The rearrangement uses TRBV6-1 and TRBJ2-7, with 8 nucleotides matching TRBD1. CDR3 length: 11 residues. The trim removed 7 bases at V and 12 bases at J, leaving 8 bases unmatched. Germline V gene sequence: CDR1 MNHNS, CDR2 SASEGT. CDR3 sequence: CASTSGGQRYF. CDR3 bases: TGTGCCAGCACTTCAGGGGGCCAGAGGTACTTC.

The V call is TRBV4-1, the J call TRBJ2-1; 9 bases align to TRBD2. This CDR3 is built from 15 residues. J was trimmed by 6 bases and V by 5 bases; bases with no gene match: 8. Looked up from germline, CDR1 is MGHRA and CDR2 is YSYEKL. DNA for the CDR3: TGCGCCAGCAGCGCGTTAGCGGGGGCCAGCAATGAGCAGTTCTTC. This gives the protein CASSALAGASNEQFF.

The CDR3 sequence is CASSVVAGGGNTIYF. The CDR3 DNA reads as TGTGCCAGCAGCGTAGTGGCAGGCGGAGGAAACACCATATATTTT. The chain carries TRBV9 and TRBJ1-3; D is unclear. Germline V CDR1 and CDR2: SGDLS, YYNGEE. This CDR3 has 15 amino acids. Trimming shortened V by 0 bases and J by 4 bases, and 11 bases separated the two germline ends.

This clonotype has more than one count but fewer than ten. The gene calls are TRBV20-1 and TRBJ1-2; no reliable D call. This CDR3 has 13 amino acids. CDR1 and CDR2 from the germline V gene are DFQATT and SNEGSKA (reference sequence). V gave up 2 bases and J gave up 1 base, with 8 bases separating them. DNA for the CDR3: TGCAGTGCTAGACCACCTTTTAACTATGGCTACACCTTC. It yields the protein CSARPPFNYGYTF.

This clonotype has only a few counts. V usage is TRBV20-1 and J usage is TRBJ1-1, with D possibly TRBD1 on 6 matching bases. The germline V gene has CDR1 DFQATT and CDR2 SNEGSKA (reference sequence). This CDR3 has 12 residues. Written as DNA, the CDR3 is TGCAGACCGCAGGAGGGGGAAGGTGAAGCTTTCTTT. Translation gives CRPQEGEGEAFF.

There are a few counts of this clonotype. V is TRBV7-9 and J is TRBJ2-1, with 12 nucleotides matching TRBD2. CDR1 is SEHNR, CDR2 FQNEAQ, per germline (reference sequence). The ends lost 8 bases at V and 2 bases at J; junction bases unmatched: 7. CDR3 length: 16 amino acids. The CDR3 loop is CASSASGGVTYNEQFF. The CDR3 coding sequence is TGTGCCAGCTCAGCTAGCGGGGGGGTTACCTACAATGAGCAGTTCTTC. Looking up the rest from reference TRBV7-9 and TRBJ2-1 gives the full variable domain: DTGVSQNPRHKITKRGQNVTFRCDPISEHNRLYWYRQTLGQGPEFLTYFQNEAQLEKSRLLSDRFSAERPKGSFSTLEIQRTEQGDSAMYLCASSASGGVTYNEQFFGPGTRLTVL.

The chain links TRBV6-1 to TRBJ2-7; 12 bases are shared with TRBD1. Trimming cost V 7 bases and J 5 bases; bases outside gene matches: 6. Germline CDR1 reads MNHNS; CDR2 reads SASEGT. This CDR3 region has 14 residues. CDR3 protein: CASTPGTGGHEQYF. The CDR3 region has the DNA TGTGCCAGCACCCCCGGGACAGGGGGCCACGAGCAGTACTTC.

The rearrangement uses TRBV12-3 or TRBV12-4 and TRBJ2-7, with TRBD1 as a possible D gene (6 bases). The CDR3 is made up of 14 amino acids. The V end lost 4 bases, the J end lost 3 bases, and 13 bases lay between the germline ends. Written as DNA, the CDR3 is TGTGCCAGCAGTTCACAGGGAAGGATCTACGAGCAGTACTTC. Translating gives CASSSQGRIYEQYF.

This clonotype was picked up a small number of times. The chain has TRBV2 and TRBJ1-1, with 9 bases lining up with TRBD1. CDR1 and CDR2 (germline): SNHLY, FYNNEI. The CDR3 totals 14 residues. V lost 4 bases to trimming and J lost 4 bases; unmatched junction nucleotides: 4. The CDR3 reads CASSASQGATEAFF. The CDR3 nucleotides read TGTGCCAGCAGTGCCTCACAGGGGGCCACTGAAGCTTTCTTT.

In this sample, this clonotype turned up a few times. This chain uses TRBV10-3 with TRBJ2-1; 10 nucleotides agree with TRBD1. The junction had 17 bases not matched to a gene; V was cut back by 11 bases and J by 10 bases. This CDR3 comprises 15 residues. Per germline, CDR1 ENHRY and CDR2 SYGVKD. In DNA, the CDR3 is TGTGCCGTGCGTTCCGGGACAGGGGATCTAGAGGAGCAGTTCTTC. Protein sequence: CAVRSGTGDLEEQFF.

This clonotype has more than one count but fewer than ten. The chain joins TRBV6-1 to TRBJ2-4, with TRBD2 as a possible D gene (5 bases). Trimming pared 4 bases from V and 0 bases from J, leaving 10 bases between. This CDR3 contains 15 residues. CDR1 and CDR2 (germline): MNHNS, SASEGT. CDR3: CASSGNREAKNIQYF. The DNA of the CDR3 is TGTGCCAGCAGTGGAAATCGGGAAGCCAAAAACATTCAGTACTTC.

This clonotype showed up just a few times. The rearrangement uses TRBV20-1 and TRBJ2-5; a weak D match, TRBD2 (5 bases). V dropped 1 base and J dropped 3 bases, with 12 bases sitting between them. The CDR3 runs 14 residues. Germline CDR1 and CDR2: DFQATT and SNEGSKA (reference sequence). CDR3: CSARVPSWEETQYF. The CDR3 nucleotides read TGCAGTGCTAGAGTCCCTAGCTGGGAAGAGACCCAGTACTTC.

The DNA for the CDR3 is TGTGCCAGCAGTCTCTATACCAGAGCTTGGAATGAGCAGTTCTTC. Amino acids: CASSLYTRAWNEQFF. The chain joins TRBV27 to TRBJ2-1; D not resolved. CDR3 length equals 15 residues. Germline V gene data show CDR1 as MNHEY and CDR2 as SMNVEV (reference sequence). Trimming cost V 5 bases and J 7 bases, with 18 bases left between them.